The TCR beta chain under discussion was sequenced for a study of cytomegalovirus exposure and HLA in healthy donors. With respect to this clone: An end of the junction differs from the germline gene, which may be a read error.

In the PCR, 60 Vbeta and 13 Jbeta primers were used. Sequenced by immunoSEQ multiplex PCR; TCRdb stores in-frame clones only, minus some. The sample includes fewer than 250,000 clones, approximately 86% of them seen just once. The CDR3 covers 15 residues. Germline assignment: CDR1 SEHNR and CDR2 FQNEAQ (reference sequence). The genes are TRBV7-9 and TRBJ1-3; no firm D call. The receptor was isolated from a woman aged 18 to 35 in good health and CMV-seronegative. Sequences were obtained from PBMCs. In DNA, the CDR3 is TGTTCCAGCACCTTACGGGATTACTCTGGAAACACCATATATTTT. Protein: CSSTLRDYSGNTIYF. The full variable domain, its missing parts supplied by reference TRBV7-9 and TRBJ1-3, is DTGVSQNPRHKITKRGQNVTFRCDPISEHNRLYWYRQTLGQGPEFLTYFQNEAQLEKSRLLSDRFSAERPKGSFSTLEIQRTEQGDSAMYLCSSTLRDYSGNTIYFGEGSWLTVV.